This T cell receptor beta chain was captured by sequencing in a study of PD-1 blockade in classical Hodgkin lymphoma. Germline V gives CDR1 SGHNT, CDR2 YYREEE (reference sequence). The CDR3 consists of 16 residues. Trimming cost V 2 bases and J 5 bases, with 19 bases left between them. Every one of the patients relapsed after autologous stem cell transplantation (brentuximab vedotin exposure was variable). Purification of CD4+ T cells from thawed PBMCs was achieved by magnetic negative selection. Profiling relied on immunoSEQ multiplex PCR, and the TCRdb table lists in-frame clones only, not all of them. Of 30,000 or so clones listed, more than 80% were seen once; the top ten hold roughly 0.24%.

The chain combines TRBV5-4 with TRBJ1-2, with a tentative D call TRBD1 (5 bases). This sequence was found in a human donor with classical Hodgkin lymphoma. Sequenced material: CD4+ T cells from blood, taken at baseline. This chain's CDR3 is CASSLDEGYVGYGYTF. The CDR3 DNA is TGTGCCAGCAGCTTAGACGAGGGGTATGTGGGGTATGGCTACACCTTC.